This entry lists 8 T cell receptor beta chains sequenced from one sample in a study of blood T cell repertoires in COVID-19. The table came from immunoSEQ multiplex PCR; TCRdb's copy has only in-frame clones and leaves some out. The data contain roughly 57,000 clones, 90% of them singletons. The sequenced material came from peripheral blood. These receptors originate from an elderly man with acute or convalescent COVID-19.

The chain carries TRBV10-3 and TRBJ1-6; 7 bases fit TRBD1. The V gene's germline CDR1 is ENHRY and CDR2 SYGVKD. This CDR3 contains 13 residues. With 5 bases clipped from V and 10 bases from J, the junction kept 5 bases outside the gene matches. This CDR3 reads CAISYGDSSPLHF. The DNA for the CDR3 is TGTGCCATCAGTTACGGGGACAGCTCACCCCTCCACTTT.

This chain connects TRBV7-9 to TRBJ2-7; tentative D call: TRBD1 (5 bases). Germline V CDR1 and CDR2: SEHNR, FQNEAQ (reference sequence). There are 15 residues in the CDR3. Between the trimmed V and J ends, which lost 6 bases and 1 base, there was a span of 16 bases. CDR3 DNA sequence: TGTGCCAGCAGTTTTAGGGGTATCGGGTCCTACGAGCAGTACTTC. Protein: CASSFRGIGSYEQYF.

CDR3 amino acids: CASSHYRSPAGSGDEQFF. The CDR3 DNA reads as TGTGCCAGCAGCCATTATAGGTCCCCGGCGGGGAGCGGGGATGAGCAGTTCTTC. The chain has TRBV7-9 and TRBJ2-1, with 7 bases that match TRBD2. Trimming cost V 5 bases and J 8 bases; bases outside gene matches: 21. Germline-derived CDR1 and CDR2 are SEHNR and FQNEAQ (reference sequence). The CDR3 spans 18 residues.

The V call is TRBV2, the J call TRBJ1-1, with D possibly being TRBD1 (5 bases). The germline V and J ends were trimmed by 7 bases and 7 bases, with 22 bases remaining between them. The germline V gene encodes CDR1 SNHLY and CDR2 FYNNEI. The CDR3 loop spans 15 amino acids. DNA for the CDR3: TGTGCCAGCAAACAAGCCTTGTCAGGGCGGAGTGAAGCTTTCTTT. Its protein is CASKQALSGRSEAFF.

V and J are TRBV12-3 or TRBV12-4 and TRBJ2-5, with D perhaps matching TRBD2 (6 bases). The CDR3 contains 12 residues. V was trimmed by 7 bases and J by 5 bases, leaving 11 bases between them. CDR3 amino acids: CASTLEGETQYF. The CDR3 DNA reads TGTGCCAGCACCCTGGAGGGTGAGACCCAGTACTTC.

This chain joins TRBV5-6 and TRBJ2-5; 8 bases are a match to TRBD2. The CDR3 totals 16 residues. Germline V gives CDR1 SGHDT, CDR2 YYEEEE. Trimming at V came to 1 base and at J to 4 bases, leaving 9 bases not matched to a gene. The CDR3 nucleotides read TGTGCCAGCAGCTTGCCGCGGGGGGCATCTAGAGAGACCCAGTACTTC. Translated: CASSLPRGASRETQYF.

This sequence joins TRBV6-1 and TRBJ1-4; D gene uncertain. The V gene lost 2 bases and the J gene lost 8 bases, with 9 bases spanning the gap. Per the germline V gene, CDR1 is MNHNS and CDR2 is SASEGT. This CDR3 contains 13 residues. The CDR3: CASSENKLEKLFF. CDR3 coding DNA: TGTGCCAGCAGTGAAAATAAATTGGAAAAACTGTTTTTT.

The chain employs TRBV6-5 and TRBJ2-7, with 7 bases aligning to TRBD1. Trimming removed 6 bases from V and 2 bases from J; junction bases left unmatched: 10. Germline lookup yields CDR1 MNHEY and CDR2 SVGAGI. The CDR3 has 15 amino acids. CDR3 bases: TGTGCCAGCAGCCGACAGGGTTCCATTCCCTACGAGCAGTACTTC. Protein product: CASSRQGSIPYEQYF.